This is a list of T cell receptor beta chains from one sample in a study of human T cells and chemical hapten exposure. TCRdb ran MiXCR on the RACE reads and lists one entry per CDR3 protein. This table has about 96,000 distinct CDR3 sequences, approximately 8.6% appearing once. This specimen was whole blood, taken in connection with sensitization to the hapten diphenylcyclopropenone (DPC). Receptors were obtained from a woman between 40 and 50 years old with alopecia areata. Some clones in this sample may be carry-over from other donors' samples. Each CDR3 is given with its conserved first and last residue. Each record gives: J gene, V gene, clone size, D gene, CDR3 protein, CDR3 DNA. The D gene is left open where the match is weak. Only some rows state a clone size, as once, few, many or a class for expanded clones.

TRBJ1-1	TRBV28	few	-	CASSWTAEAFF	TGTGCCAGCAGTTGGACAGCTGAAGCTTTCTTT
TRBJ2-5	TRBV10-3	many	-	CAISETLHDTRGTQYF	TGTGCCATCAGTGAGACCCTACATGACACGCGGGGGACCCAGTACTTC
TRBJ2-1	TRBV7-8	few	TRBD2	CASSSSRKGLAPNNEQFF	TGTGCCAGCAGCTCGAGCAGGAAAGGACTAGCCCCAAACAATGAGCAGTTCTTC
TRBJ1-5	TRBV20-1	many	TRBD1	CSATQGAGMNQPQHF	TGCAGTGCTACTCAGGGGGCTGGCATGAATCAGCCCCAGCATTTT
TRBJ2-7	TRBV6-5	-	TRBD2	CASSYGGTSLDYEQYF	TGTGCCAGCAGTTACGGCGGGACTAGCCTCGACTACGAGCAGTACTTC
TRBJ2-1	TRBV24-1	few	-	CATSGLNEQFF	TGTGCCACCAGTGGACTAAATGAGCAGTTCTTC
TRBJ2-1	TRBV7-7	many	TRBD2	CASSPAGLAGVNEQFF	TGTGCTAGCAGCCCGGCGGGACTAGCGGGAGTGAATGAGCAGTTCTTC
TRBJ2-1	TRBV7-3	many	-	CASSLYGTASYNEQFF	TGTGCCAGCAGCTTATACGGGACGGCCTCCTACAATGAGCAGTTCTTC
TRBJ2-3	TRBV6-2/TRBV6-3	few	TRBD2	CASSPSGTSGSDTQYF	TGTGCCAGCAGCCCTAGCGGGACTAGCGGGTCAGATACGCAGTATTTT
TRBJ2-2	TRBV12-3/TRBV12-4	-	TRBD1	CASSLRDRGQGWELFF	TGTGCCAGCAGTTTGAGGGACAGGGGCCAGGGTTGGGAGCTGTTTTTT
TRBJ2-7	TRBV28	many	-	CASSQGYEQYF	TGCGCCAGCAGCCAGGGCTACGAGCAGTACTTC
TRBJ2-3	TRBV6-5	few	TRBD2	CASSAGLAGTDTQYF	TGTGCCAGCAGTGCGGGACTAGCGGGCACAGATACGCAGTATTTT
TRBJ1-2	TRBV6-6	-	-	CASSYPGQLLNYGYTF	TGTGCCAGCAGTTATCCCGGACAGCTACTTAACTATGGCTACACCTTC
TRBJ2-1	TRBV18	few	-	CASSPTTTYNEQFF	TGTGCCAGCTCACCAACCACGACCTACAATGAGCAGTTCTTC
TRBJ2-3	TRBV7-2	-	TRBD2	CASSLRLGLAGGPDTQYF	TGTGCCAGCAGCTTACGTCTGGGGCTAGCGGGAGGCCCAGATACGCAGTATTTT
TRBJ2-1	TRBV30	many	TRBD2	CALTSGGEQFF	TGTGCCTTGACTAGCGGGGGGGAGCAGTTCTTC
TRBJ2-7	TRBV4-1	few	-	CASSQGTMYEQYF	TGCGCCAGCAGCCAAGGGACAATGTACGAGCAGTACTTC
TRBJ1-1	TRBV6-5	many	-	CASRGDMNTEAFF	TGTGCCAGCAGGGGGGACATGAACACTGAAGCTTTCTTT
TRBJ2-3	TRBV12-3/TRBV12-4	few	-	CASGWGQSTSTDTQYF	TGTGCCAGCGGTTGGGGGCAGTCAACTAGCACAGATACGCAGTATTTT
TRBJ2-7	TRBV20-1	-	-	CSARAWEFYEQYF	TGCAGTGCTAGAGCTTGGGAGTTTTACGAGCAGTACTTC
TRBJ2-2	TRBV27	few	-	CASSLLGGLVTGELFF	TGTGCCAGCAGTTTATTGGGGGGCCTGGTCACCGGGGAGCTGTTTTTT
TRBJ1-1	TRBV3-1	-	-	CASSQGMGYTEAFF	TGTGCCAGCAGCCAGGGGATGGGGTACACTGAAGCTTTCTTT
TRBJ2-5	TRBV20-1	few	-	CSQRGLETQYF	TGCAGTCAAAGGGGTTTGGAGACCCAGTACTTC
TRBJ1-4	TRBV25-1	many	-	CASSEFGGRTVEKLFF	TGTGCCAGCAGTGAATTTGGGGGGCGAACAGTTGAAAAACTGTTTTTT
TRBJ2-3	TRBV29-1	-	TRBD1	CSVSDRADTQYF	TGCAGCGTATCCGACAGGGCAGATACGCAGTATTTT
TRBJ2-7	TRBV4-3	many	TRBD1	CASSQSPGQGAYEQYF	TGCGCCAGCAGCCAATCCCCGGGACAGGGGGCTTACGAGCAGTACTTC
TRBJ2-3	TRBV9	-	-	CASSVLAVADTQYF	TGTGCCAGCAGCGTATTAGCGGTCGCAGATACGCAGTATTTT
TRBJ2-7	TRBV11-3	-	TRBD2	CASSLVAGAAAEQYF	TGTGCCAGCAGCTTAGTAGCGGGAGCGGCGGCCGAGCAGTACTTC
TRBJ2-1	TRBV20-1	few	-	CSAPRGGGDEQFF	TGCAGTGCTCCCCGAGGCGGTGGGGATGAGCAGTTCTTC
TRBJ2-3	TRBV5-4	few	TRBD2	CASSPGLVGTTDTQYF	TGTGCCAGCAGCCCAGGACTAGTGGGGACCACAGATACGCAGTATTTT
TRBJ2-7	TRBV11-2	few	-	CASSDLALRAVSF	TGTGCCAGCAGCGACCTGGCCCTCAGGGCGGTCTCCTTC
TRBJ1-2	TRBV28	-	TRBD1	CASRAGQVYGYTF	TGTGCCAGCAGAGCGGGACAGGTCTATGGCTACACCTTC
TRBJ2-6	TRBV5-4	many	-	CASSGAGANVLTF	TGTGCCAGCAGCGGGGCTGGGGCCAACGTCCTGACTTTC
TRBJ1-1	TRBV29-1	many	-	CSSSQTNTEAFF	TGCAGCTCGAGTCAAACAAACACTGAAGCTTTCTTT
TRBJ2-3	TRBV4-2	-	TRBD1	CASSQLLGGTQYF	TGTGCCAGCAGCCAACTTCTAGGGGGCACGCAGTATTTT
TRBJ2-4	TRBV6-1	few	-	CASSPQGPKNIQYF	TGTGCCAGCAGCCCACAGGGCCCCAAAAACATTCAGTACTTC
TRBJ2-3	TRBV20-1	many	-	CSASQPSFPDTQYF	TGCAGTGCTAGCCAACCTTCCTTCCCAGATACGCAGTATTTT
TRBJ2-1	TRBV29-1	many	-	CSVGPFAYNEQFF	TGCAGCGTCGGACCCTTTGCCTACAATGAGCAGTTCTTC
TRBJ1-4	TRBV7-9	many	-	CASSLVSGSANEKLFF	TGTGCCAGCAGCTTAGTCTCGGGCAGCGCTAATGAAAAACTGTTTTTT
TRBJ2-1	TRBV28	few	-	CASSFFGSSYNEQFF	TGTGCCAGCAGTTTTTTCGGGAGCTCCTACAATGAGCAGTTCTTC
TRBJ2-3	TRBV3-1	few	-	CASSQGTAGLRLDTQYF	TGTGCCAGCAGCCAAGGGACTGCGGGACTCCGCTTGGATACGCAGTATTTT
TRBJ2-1	TRBV4-1	-	TRBD2	CASTLTRGDYNEQFF	TGCGCCAGCACCTTAACACGGGGGGACTACAATGAGCAGTTCTTC
TRBJ2-2	TRBV20-1	-	TRBD2	CSARDSGRANTGELFF	TGCAGTGCTAGAGATAGCGGGAGAGCGAACACCGGGGAGCTGTTTTTT